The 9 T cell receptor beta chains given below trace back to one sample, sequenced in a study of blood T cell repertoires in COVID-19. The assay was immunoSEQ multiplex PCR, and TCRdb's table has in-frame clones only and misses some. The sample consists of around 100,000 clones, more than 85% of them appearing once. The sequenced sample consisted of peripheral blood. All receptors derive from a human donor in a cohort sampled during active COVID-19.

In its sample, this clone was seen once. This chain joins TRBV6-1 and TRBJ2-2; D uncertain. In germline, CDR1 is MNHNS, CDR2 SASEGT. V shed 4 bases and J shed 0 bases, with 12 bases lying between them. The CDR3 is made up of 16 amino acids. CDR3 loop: CASSVVQRTNTGELFF. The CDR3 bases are TGTGCCAGCAGTGTAGTCCAGCGAACGAACACCGGGGAGCTGTTTTTT.

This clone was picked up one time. The CDR3 DNA follows: TGTGCCAGTAGGGAACAGGGGAAAGCTTTCTTT. The encoded protein is CASREQGKAFF. The J gene is TRBJ1-1, the V gene TRBV19; 7 nucleotides line up with TRBD1. Looked up from germline, CDR1 is LNHDA and CDR2 is SQIVND (reference sequence). There are 11 residues in the CDR3. V shed 6 bases and J 9 bases; nucleotides not matched to a gene: 4. The full variable domain, its missing parts supplied by reference TRBV19 and TRBJ1-1, is DGGITQSPKYLFRKEGQNVTLSCEQNLNHDAMYWYRQDPGQGLRLIYYSQIVNDFQKGDIAEGYSVSREKKESFPLTVTSAQKNPTAFYLCASREQGKAFFGQGTRLTVV.

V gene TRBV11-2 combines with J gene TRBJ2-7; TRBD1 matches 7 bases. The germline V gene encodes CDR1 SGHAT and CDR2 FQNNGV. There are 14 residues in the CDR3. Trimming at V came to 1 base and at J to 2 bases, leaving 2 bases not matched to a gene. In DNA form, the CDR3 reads TGTGCCAGCAGCTTAGGACAGGGCGCCTACGAGCAGTACTTC. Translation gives CASSLGQGAYEQYF.

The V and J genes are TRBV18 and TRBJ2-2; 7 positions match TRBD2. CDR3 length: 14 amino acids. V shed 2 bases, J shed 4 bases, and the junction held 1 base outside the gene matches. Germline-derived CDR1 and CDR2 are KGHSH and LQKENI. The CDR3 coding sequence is TGTGCCAGCTCACCATTAGCGGGCACCGGGGAGCTGTTTTTT. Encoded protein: CASSPLAGTGELFF.

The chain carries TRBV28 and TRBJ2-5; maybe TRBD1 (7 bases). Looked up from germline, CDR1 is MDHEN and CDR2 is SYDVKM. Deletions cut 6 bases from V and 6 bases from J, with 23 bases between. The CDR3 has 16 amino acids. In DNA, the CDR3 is TGTGCCAGCAGAATACAACCCTTGACAGGGAGGCAGACCCAGTACTTC. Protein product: CASRIQPLTGRQTQYF.

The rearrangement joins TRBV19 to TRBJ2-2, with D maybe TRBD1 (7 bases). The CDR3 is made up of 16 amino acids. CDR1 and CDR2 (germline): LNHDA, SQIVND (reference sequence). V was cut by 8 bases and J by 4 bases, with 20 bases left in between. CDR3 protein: CASRHGGGWSTGELFF. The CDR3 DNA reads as TGTGCCAGTCGCCATGGAGGGGGCTGGAGCACCGGGGAGCTGTTTTTT.

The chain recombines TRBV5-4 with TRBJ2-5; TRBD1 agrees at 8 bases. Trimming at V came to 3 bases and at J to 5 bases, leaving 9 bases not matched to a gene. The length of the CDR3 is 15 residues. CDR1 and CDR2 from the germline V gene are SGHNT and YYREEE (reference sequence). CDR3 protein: CASSSSGGSLETQYF. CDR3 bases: TGTGCCAGCAGCTCCTCAGGGGGCTCTTTGGAGACCCAGTACTTC. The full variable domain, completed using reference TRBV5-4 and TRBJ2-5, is ETGVTQSPTHLIKTRGQQVTLRCSSQSGHNTVSWYQQALGQGPQFIFQYYREEENGRGNFPPRFSGLQFPNYSSELNVNALELDDSALYLCASSSSGGSLETQYFGPGTRLLVL.

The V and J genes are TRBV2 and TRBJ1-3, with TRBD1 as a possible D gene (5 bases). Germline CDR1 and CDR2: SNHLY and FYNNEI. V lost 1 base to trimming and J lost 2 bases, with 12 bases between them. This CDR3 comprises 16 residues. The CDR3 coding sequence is TGTGCCAGCAGTGAAGAGGGGCGTTTGGCTGGAAACACCATATATTTT. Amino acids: CASSEEGRLAGNTIYF. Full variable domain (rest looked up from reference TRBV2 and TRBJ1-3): EPEVTQTPSHQVTQMGQEVILRCVPISNHLYFYWYRQILGQKVEFLVSFYNNEISEKSEIFDDQFSVERPDGSNFTLKIRSTKLEDSAMYFCASSEEGRLAGNTIYFGEGSWLTVV.

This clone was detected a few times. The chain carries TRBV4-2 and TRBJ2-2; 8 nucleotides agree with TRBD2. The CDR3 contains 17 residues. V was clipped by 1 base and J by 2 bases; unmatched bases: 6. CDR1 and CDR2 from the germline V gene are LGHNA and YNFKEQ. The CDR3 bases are TGTGCCAGCAGCCAAGTTATTAGCGGGGAAAACACCGGGGAGCTGTTTTTT. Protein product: CASSQVISGENTGELFF.